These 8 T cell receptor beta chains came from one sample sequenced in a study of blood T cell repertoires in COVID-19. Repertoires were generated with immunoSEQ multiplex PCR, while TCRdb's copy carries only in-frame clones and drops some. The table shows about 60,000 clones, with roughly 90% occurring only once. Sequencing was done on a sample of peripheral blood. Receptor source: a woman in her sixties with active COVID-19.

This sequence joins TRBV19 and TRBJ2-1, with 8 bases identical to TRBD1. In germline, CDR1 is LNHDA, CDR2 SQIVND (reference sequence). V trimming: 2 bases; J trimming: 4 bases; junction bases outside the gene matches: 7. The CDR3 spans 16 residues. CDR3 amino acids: CASSIQSGGSYNEQFF. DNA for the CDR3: TGTGCCAGTAGTATACAGTCAGGGGGCAGTTACAATGAGCAGTTCTTC. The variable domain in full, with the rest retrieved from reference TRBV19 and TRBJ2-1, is DGGITQSPKYLFRKEGQNVTLSCEQNLNHDAMYWYRQDPGQGLRLIYYSQIVNDFQKGDIAEGYSVSREKKESFPLTVTSAQKNPTAFYLCASSIQSGGSYNEQFFGPGTRLTVL.

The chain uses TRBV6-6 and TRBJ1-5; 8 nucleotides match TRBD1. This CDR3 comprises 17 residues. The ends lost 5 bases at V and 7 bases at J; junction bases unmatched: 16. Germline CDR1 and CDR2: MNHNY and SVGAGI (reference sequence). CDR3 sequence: CASSRNPTGAAGQPQHF. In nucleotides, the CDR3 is TGTGCCAGCAGTCGCAACCCGACAGGGGCGGCGGGGCAGCCCCAGCATTTT.

DNA for the CDR3: TGTGCCAGCAGCCCCCGAATGGGGGGTCAAGAGACCCAGTACTTC. This sequence encodes CASSPRMGGQETQYF. The rearrangement uses TRBV9 and TRBJ2-5, with D possibly matching TRBD2 (6 bases). The CDR3 spans 15 residues. V shed 4 bases and J shed 2 bases, with 15 bases lying between them. CDR1 SGDLS and CDR2 YYNGEE come from the germline V gene.

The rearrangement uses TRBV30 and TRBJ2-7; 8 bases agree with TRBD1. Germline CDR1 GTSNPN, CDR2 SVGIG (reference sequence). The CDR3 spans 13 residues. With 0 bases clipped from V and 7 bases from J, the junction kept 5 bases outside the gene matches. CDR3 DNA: TGTGCCTGGAGTGTTAGGACAGGGATGGAGCAGTACTTC. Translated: CAWSVRTGMEQYF.

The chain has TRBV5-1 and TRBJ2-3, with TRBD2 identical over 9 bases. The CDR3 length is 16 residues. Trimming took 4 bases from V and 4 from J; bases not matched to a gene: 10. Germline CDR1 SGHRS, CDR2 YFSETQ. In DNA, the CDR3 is TGCGCCAGCAGCAACCTTTTGCGGGGGGGCGCAGATACGCAGTATTTT. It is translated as CASSNLLRGGADTQYF.

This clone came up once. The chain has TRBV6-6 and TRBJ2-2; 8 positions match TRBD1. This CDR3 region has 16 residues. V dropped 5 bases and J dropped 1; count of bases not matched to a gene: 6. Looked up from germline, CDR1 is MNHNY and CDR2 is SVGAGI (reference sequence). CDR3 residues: CASSPGQGKNTGELFF. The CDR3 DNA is TGTGCCAGCAGTCCTGGACAGGGAAAGAACACCGGGGAGCTGTTTTTT.

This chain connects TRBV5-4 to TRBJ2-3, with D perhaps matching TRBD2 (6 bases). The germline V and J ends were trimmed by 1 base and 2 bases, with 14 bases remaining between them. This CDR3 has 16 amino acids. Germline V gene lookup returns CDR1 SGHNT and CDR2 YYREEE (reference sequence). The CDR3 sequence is CASSLYAGMNTDTQYF. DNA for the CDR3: TGTGCCAGCAGCTTGTACGCGGGGATGAACACAGATACGCAGTATTTT.

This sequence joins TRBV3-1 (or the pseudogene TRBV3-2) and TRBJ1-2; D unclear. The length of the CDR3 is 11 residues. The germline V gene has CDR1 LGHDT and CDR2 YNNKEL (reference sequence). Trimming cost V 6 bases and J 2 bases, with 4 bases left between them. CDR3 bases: TGTGCCAGCAGTTCGAACTATGGCTACACCTTC. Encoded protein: CASSSNYGYTF.